The sequence of this TCR beta chain was determined in a study of blood T cell repertoires in COVID-19. Study at large: Spain, Italy and the United States supplied samples that represented acute and convalescent COVID-19. In each case, the material was cDNA or gDNA derived from T cells, B-cell-depleted T cells, or PBMCs.

Details on this clone: The same CDR3 is also encoded by other DNA sequences in this sample.

There are 15 residues in the CDR3. V gave up 5 bases and J gave up 0 bases; unmatched junction bases: 2. Looked up from germline, CDR1 is SGHNT and CDR2 is YYREEE (reference sequence). Authors' analysis steps: Amplification of reference gene primers was used by the study to estimate nucleated cell counts. Clones were sequenced by immunoSEQ multiplex PCR, and TCRdb holds only the in-frame ones, with some missing. The V and J calls and clone size come from that table; D and trimming were worked out from the DNA. The table lists about 130,000 clones, more than 75% of them singletons. The material sequenced was peripheral blood. This chain uses TRBV5-4 with TRBJ1-4; 9 positions agree with TRBD1. This receptor was taken from a man between 45 and 60 years old with active COVID-19. The CDR3 sequence: CASSRDRATNEKLFF. For the CDR3, the DNA is TGTGCCAGCAGTCGGGACAGGGCAACTAATGAAAAACTGTTTTTT. The variable domain in full, with the rest retrieved from reference TRBV5-4 and TRBJ1-4, is ETGVTQSPTHLIKTRGQQVTLRCSSQSGHNTVSWYQQALGQGPQFIFQYYREEENGRGNFPPRFSGLQFPNYSSELNVNALELDDSALYLCASSRDRATNEKLFFGSGTQLSVL.